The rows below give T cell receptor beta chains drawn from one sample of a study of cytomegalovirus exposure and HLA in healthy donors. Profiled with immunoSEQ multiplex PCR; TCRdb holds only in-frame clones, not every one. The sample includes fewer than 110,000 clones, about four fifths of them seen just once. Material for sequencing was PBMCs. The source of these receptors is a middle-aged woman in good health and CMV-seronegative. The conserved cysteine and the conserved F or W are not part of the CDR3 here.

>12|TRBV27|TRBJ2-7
ASSIIAGANEQY
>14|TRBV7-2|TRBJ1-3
ASSLDAGRVGNTIY
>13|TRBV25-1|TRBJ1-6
ASSATGASNSPLH
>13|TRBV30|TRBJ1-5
AWSGSQGLNQPQH
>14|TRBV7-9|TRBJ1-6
SSSRNLQGAHSPLH
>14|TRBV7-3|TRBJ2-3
ASSLGTSGRTDTQY
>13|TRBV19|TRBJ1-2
ASSPGGGSDYGYT
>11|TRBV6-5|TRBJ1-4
ATGDRINEKLF
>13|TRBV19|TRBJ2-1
ASSMETGLYNEQF
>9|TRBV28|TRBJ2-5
ASRLGETQY
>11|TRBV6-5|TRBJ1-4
ASSYSRGEKLF
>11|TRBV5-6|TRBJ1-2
ASSLAGGAFYT
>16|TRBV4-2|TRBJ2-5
ASSQSVDGSGRMETQY
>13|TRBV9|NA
ASSVGTGSSYEQY
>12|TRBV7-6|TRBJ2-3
ASSSGLASDTQY
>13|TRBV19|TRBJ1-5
ASSISISGNQPQH
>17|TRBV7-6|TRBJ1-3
ASSSNLHVYRESGNTIY
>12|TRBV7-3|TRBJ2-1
ASSLGGGYNEQF
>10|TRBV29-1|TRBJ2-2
SVEPRTGELF
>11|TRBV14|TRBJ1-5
ASSQGRSQPQH
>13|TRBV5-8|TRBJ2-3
ASSLGRGSTDTQY
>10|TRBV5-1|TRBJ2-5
ASSPYQETQY
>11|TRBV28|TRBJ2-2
ASSLSVPGELF
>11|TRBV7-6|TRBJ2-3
ASSLGHTDTQY
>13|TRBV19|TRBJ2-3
ASSINRAGTDTQY
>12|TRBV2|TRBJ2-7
ASRGGQGIYEQY
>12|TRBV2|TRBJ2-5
ASSEYGVRETQY
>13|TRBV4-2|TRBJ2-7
ASSHLPFTKAEQY
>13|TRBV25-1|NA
ASSVVGTSGYEQY
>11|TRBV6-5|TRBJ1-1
ASSLHPNTEAF
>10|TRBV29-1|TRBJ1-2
SVSGGNYGYT
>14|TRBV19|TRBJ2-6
ASSDEGQAGANVLT
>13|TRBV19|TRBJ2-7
ASSIGTGDSYEQY
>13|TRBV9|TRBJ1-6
ASLTGGSPNSPLH
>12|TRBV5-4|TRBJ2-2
ASSWTGTTGELF
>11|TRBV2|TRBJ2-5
ASRETGRETQY
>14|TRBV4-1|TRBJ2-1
ASSQGGQGHYNEQF
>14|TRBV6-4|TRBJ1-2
ASSPGGSTGGYGYT
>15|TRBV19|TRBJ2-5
ASSIVRGGMTQETQY
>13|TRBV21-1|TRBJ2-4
ASSKEEKIKNIQY
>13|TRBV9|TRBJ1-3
ASSVDPSSGNTIY
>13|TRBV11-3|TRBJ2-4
ASSLGGDRANIQY
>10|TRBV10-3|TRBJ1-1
AIRAGATEAF
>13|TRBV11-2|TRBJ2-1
ASSPSGGGYNEQF
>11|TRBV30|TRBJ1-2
AWSVSQGYGYT
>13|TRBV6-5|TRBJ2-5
ASSLSTGATREQY
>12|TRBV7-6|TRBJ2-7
ASSLGSGAYEQY
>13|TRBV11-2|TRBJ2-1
ASSLMQGSYNEQF
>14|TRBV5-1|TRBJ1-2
ASSLGADRVDYGYT
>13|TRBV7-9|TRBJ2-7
SSSPRDRGAYEQY
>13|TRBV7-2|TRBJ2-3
ASSLVSGGTDTQY